The clone carrying this TCR beta chain showed up just a few times. Its antigen is currently unknown. These data come from a study of T cells after yellow fever vaccination. Study results and limitations: Post-booster repertoires contained most primary-vaccination clones again (roughly 96% CD4, less than 90% CD8).

One entry per CDR3 protein, called by TCRdb with MiXCR from the 5' RACE reads. The data hold about 360,000 distinct CDR3 sequences, with around 6.5% observed a single time. This CDR3 has 16 amino acids. Germline trimming cut 3 bases from V and 5 bases from J; bases unmatched to any gene: 8. Germline assignment: CDR1 KGHDR and CDR2 SFDVKD. This sequence was found in a man aged 25-45 years who received the YFV17D yellow fever vaccine. This chain uses TRBV24-1 with TRBJ2-2, with 7 bases identical to TRBD2. This sample comprised PBMCs, obtained 5 days after the yellow fever booster vaccination. The CDR3 reads CATSDGWEGQTGELFF. DNA of the CDR3: TGTGCCACCAGTGATGGGTGGGAGGGCCAAACCGGGGAGCTGTTTTTT.